This TCR beta chain came from a study of control samples from healthy donors and cancer patients. Libraries were prepared by immunoSEQ multiplex PCR; TCRdb keeps only in-frame clonotypes and omits some of them. The repertoire consists of more than 85,000 clones, with around 87% occurring once and the leading ten covering approximately 3.7%. With 3 bases removed from V and 10 bases from J, the gap between germline ends came to 25 bases. Germline-derived CDR1 and CDR2 are LNHNV and YYDKDF (reference sequence). The CDR3 runs 17 residues. The sample taken for sequencing was PBMCs. This sequence was found in a woman aged 55 to 70 with lung cancer. This sequence joins TRBV15 and TRBJ2-1, with D perhaps matching TRBD1 or TRBD2 (5 bases each). The CDR3 loop reads CATSSPEGSQGFGEQFF. The CDR3 coding sequence is TGTGCCACCAGCAGCCCCGAGGGGTCCCAGGGATTCGGAGAGCAGTTCTTC.